The 12 T cell receptor beta chains listed next were all sequenced from one sample in a study of blood T cell repertoires in COVID-19 (dated by TCRdb to about 2020). Receptor libraries were prepared by the immunoSEQ multiplex PCR assay. What TCRdb holds here is the immuneACCESS table cut down to in-frame rearrangements. Part of the clones is not present; checked against another copy, under half of the missing clones reflect an unresolved V gene, and the others are unexplained. For this sample there are over 130,000 clones; about 80% appear just once. The biggest ten clones account for 3% to 4.5% of the sample. The sequenced sample consisted of peripheral blood. The receptors derive from a woman between 55 and 75 years old with acute or convalescent COVID-19.

The chain uses TRBV19 and TRBJ2-5, with TRBD2 matching over 7 bases. With V trimmed by 4 bases and J by 9 bases, 5 bases remained unmatched. The length of the CDR3 is 12 residues. Germline CDR1 is LNHDA and CDR2 is SQIVND (reference sequence). CDR3 sequence reads: CASSRWEGPQYF. CDR3 sequence (DNA): TGTGCCAGTAGTAGGTGGGAGGGGCCCCAGTACTTC. Full variable domain (outside the CDR3, taken from reference TRBV19 and TRBJ2-5): DGGITQSPKYLFRKEGQNVTLSCEQNLNHDAMYWYRQDPGQGLRLIYYSQIVNDFQKGDIAEGYSVSREKKESFPLTVTSAQKNPTAFYLCASSRWEGPQYFGPGTRLLVL.

The chain recombines TRBV28 with TRBJ1-6; D not resolved. This CDR3 contains 12 residues. V dropped 6 bases and J dropped 3 bases, with 3 bases sitting between them. Germline V gene lookup returns CDR1 MDHEN and CDR2 SYDVKM. The CDR3 here is CASSRYNSPLHF. The CDR3 DNA follows: TGTGCCAGCAGCCGCTATAATTCACCCCTCCACTTT.

V is TRBV15 and J is TRBJ2-5; the match to TRBD1 covers 9 bases. The trim removed 0 bases at V and 5 bases at J, leaving 7 bases unmatched. In germline, CDR1 is LNHNV, CDR2 YYDKDF (reference sequence). The CDR3 extends over 16 amino acids. The DNA of the CDR3 is TGTGCCACCAGCAGAGATGCGACAGGGGGTGGGGAGACCCAGTACTTC. It translates to CATSRDATGGGETQYF.

This clone has a handful of counts. The chain links TRBV19 to TRBJ1-4; 8 nucleotides match TRBD1. This CDR3 is 16 amino acids long. CDR1 LNHDA and CDR2 SQIVND come from the germline V gene (reference sequence). The V segment lost 7 bases and the J segment 3 bases; nucleotides outside the gene matches: 10. CDR3 in amino acids: CASNSQGASANEKLFF. CDR3 DNA: TGTGCCAGTAATTCTCAGGGGGCATCGGCTAATGAAAAACTGTTTTTT.

The J gene is TRBJ1-1, the V gene TRBV19; 7 bases fit TRBD1. The V gene's germline CDR1 is LNHDA and CDR2 SQIVND (reference sequence). Trimming at V came to 3 bases and at J to 0 bases, leaving 13 bases not matched to a gene. This CDR3 contains 18 residues. CDR3 in amino acids: CASSILIRRDSLNTEAFF. The DNA for the CDR3 is TGTGCCAGTAGTATTTTAATTCGGCGGGACAGCCTGAACACTGAAGCTTTCTTT.

The chain joins TRBV12-3 or TRBV12-4 to TRBJ1-4; D perhaps matches TRBD1 (5 bases). This CDR3 is 13 amino acids long. Trimming left V 5 bases short and J 17 bases short, with 21 bases between. Here the CDR3 DNA reads TGTGCCAGCAGTCCTATCTCCGGGCGGACAACTTTTTTT. This translates into CASSPISGRTTFF.

Here the CDR3 reads CASSLRKTGIYGYTF. The CDR3 DNA is TGTGCCAGCAGCTTGAGAAAAACAGGGATCTATGGCTACACCTTC. V is TRBV5-4 and J is TRBJ1-2, with a possible D match to TRBD1 (6 bases). The CDR3 is 15 amino acids. The ends were cut back, 1 base at V and 4 bases at J, with 14 bases in the middle. Germline V gene data show CDR1 as SGHNT and CDR2 as YYREEE (reference sequence).

This chain joins TRBV28 and TRBJ2-4, with a tentative D call TRBD2 (6 bases). Germline CDR1 reads MDHEN; CDR2 reads SYDVKM. The V gene lost 4 bases and the J gene lost 7 bases, with 17 bases spanning the gap. The length of the CDR3 is 15 residues. The CDR3: CASSSAGSPMNIQYF. CDR3 DNA: TGTGCCAGCAGTTCTGCGGGGAGCCCCATGAACATTCAGTACTTC.

This clone was detected only once. V and J are TRBV28 and TRBJ2-3; 8 nucleotides line up with TRBD2. This CDR3 comprises 14 residues. With V trimmed by 8 bases and J by 8 bases, 12 bases remained unmatched. Germline loops: CDR1 MDHEN, CDR2 SYDVKM. The DNA for the CDR3 is TGTGCCAGCGGCCGGGGGGGGTTGGGTGGTACGCAGTATTTT. Protein: CASGRGGLGGTQYF.

The rearrangement joins TRBV3-1 (or the pseudogene TRBV3-2) to TRBJ2-2; 9 positions match TRBD1. This CDR3 has 18 amino acids. The V segment lost 4 bases and the J segment 5 bases; nucleotides outside the gene matches: 14. The germline V gene encodes CDR1 LGHDT and CDR2 YNNKEL (reference sequence). The CDR3 reads CASSRGRGTGSLTGELFF. The CDR3 DNA reads as TGTGCCAGCAGCCGAGGGCGGGGGACAGGGAGTTTAACCGGGGAGCTGTTTTTT.

This chain uses TRBV5-1 with TRBJ2-5; 12 nucleotides line up with TRBD1. CDR3 size: 15 residues. Germline V CDR1 and CDR2: SGHRS, YFSETQ. V dropped 4 bases and J dropped 5; count of bases not matched to a gene: 6. The CDR3 sequence is CASSQGQGAPETQYF. In nucleotides, the CDR3 is TGCGCCAGCAGCCAGGGACAGGGGGCTCCCGAGACCCAGTACTTC.

This clone is a singleton in its sample. This chain links TRBV28 with TRBJ1-4, with D uncertain. V was pared by 8 bases and J by 4 bases, with 2 bases between. CDR3 size: 10 residues. Germline V lookup: CDR1 MDHEN, CDR2 SYDVKM. The CDR3 coding sequence is TGTGCCAGCCTTAATGAAAAACTGTTTTTT. Its protein product is CASLNEKLFF.